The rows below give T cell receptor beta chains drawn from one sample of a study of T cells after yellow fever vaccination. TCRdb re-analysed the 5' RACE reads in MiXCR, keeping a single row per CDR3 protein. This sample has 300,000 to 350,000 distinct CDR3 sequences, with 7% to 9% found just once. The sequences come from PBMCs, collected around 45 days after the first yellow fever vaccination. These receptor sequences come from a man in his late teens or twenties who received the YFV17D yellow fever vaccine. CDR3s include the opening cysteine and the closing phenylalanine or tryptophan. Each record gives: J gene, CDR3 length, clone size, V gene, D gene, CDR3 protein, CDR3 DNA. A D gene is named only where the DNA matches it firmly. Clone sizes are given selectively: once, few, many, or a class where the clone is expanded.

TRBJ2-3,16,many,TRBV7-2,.,CASSLARDRYTDTQYF,TGTGCCAGCAGCTTAGCCCGAGACAGATACACAGATACGCAGTATTTT
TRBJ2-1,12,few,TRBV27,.,CASSPSQDEQFF,TGTGCCAGCAGTCCCAGTCAGGATGAGCAGTTCTTC
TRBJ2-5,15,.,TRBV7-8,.,CASSLTGGLSETQYF,TGTGCCAGCAGCTTAACCGGGGGGCTTAGTGAGACCCAGTACTTC
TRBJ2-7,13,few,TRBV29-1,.,CSVRKGSLREQYF,TGCAGCGTTAGGAAGGGGTCCCTGCGGGAGCAGTACTTC
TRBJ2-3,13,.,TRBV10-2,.,CASRAQGGDTQYF,TGCGCCAGCAGGGCCCAGGGCGGAGATACGCAGTATTTT
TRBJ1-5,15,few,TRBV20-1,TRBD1,CSARVEGAGNQPQHF,TGCAGTGCTAGAGTAGAGGGGGCAGGCAATCAGCCCCAGCATTTT
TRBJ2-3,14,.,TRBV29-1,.,CSVEGFGGADTQYF,TGCAGCGTTGAAGGGTTTGGGGGCGCAGATACGCAGTATTTT
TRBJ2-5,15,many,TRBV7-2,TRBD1,CASSLDRGTGETQYF,TGTGCCAGCAGCTTAGACAGGGGGACCGGAGAGACCCAGTACTTC
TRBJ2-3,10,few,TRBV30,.,CAWSLDTQYF,TGTGCCTGGAGTTTGGATACGCAGTATTTT
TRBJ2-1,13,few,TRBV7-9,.,CASSHEIKDEQFF,TGTGCCAGCAGCCACGAGATAAAGGATGAGCAGTTCTTC
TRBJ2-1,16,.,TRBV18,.,CASSPPSGAAGDEQFF,TGTGCCAGCTCACCACCTTCGGGGGCCGCTGGCGATGAGCAGTTCTTC
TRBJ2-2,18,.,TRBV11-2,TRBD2,CASSLLVAGGTNTGELFF,TGTGCCAGCAGCCTTCTGGTTGCGGGGGGGACAAACACCGGGGAGCTGTTTTTT
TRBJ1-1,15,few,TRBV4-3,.,CASSQDGGARTEAFF,TGCGCCAGCAGCCAAGATGGGGGGGCGCGGACTGAAGCTTTCTTT
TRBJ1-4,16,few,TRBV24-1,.,CATSDLLWWGNEKLFF,TGTGCCACCAGTGATTTGCTTTGGTGGGGGAATGAAAAACTGTTTTTT
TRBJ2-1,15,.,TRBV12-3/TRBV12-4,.,CASSIDRSSYNEQFF,TGTGCCAGCAGTATCGACAGGAGCTCCTACAATGAGCAGTTCTTC
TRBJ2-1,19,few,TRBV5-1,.,CASSLAVSGARIGFNEQFF,TGCGCCAGCAGCTTGGCGGTATCGGGCGCGAGGATCGGATTCAATGAGCAGTTCTTC
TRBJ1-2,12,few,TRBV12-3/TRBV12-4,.,CASNRGGVGYTF,TGTGCCAGCAATCGGGGGGGAGTGGGCTACACCTTC
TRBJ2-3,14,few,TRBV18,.,CASSPQHGSDTQYF,TGTGCCAGCTCACCACAACATGGATCAGATACGCAGTATTTT
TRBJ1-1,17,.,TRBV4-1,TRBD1,CASSQGRFSGGNTEAFF,TGCGCCAGCAGCCAAGGCCGGTTTTCAGGGGGCAACACTGAAGCTTTCTTT
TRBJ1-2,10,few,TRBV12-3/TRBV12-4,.,CASSFAGYTF,TGTGCCAGCAGTTTCGCTGGCTACACCTTC
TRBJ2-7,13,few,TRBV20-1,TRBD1,CSARRTGGGEQYF,TGCAGTGCTAGGCGGACAGGGGGAGGAGAGCAGTACTTC
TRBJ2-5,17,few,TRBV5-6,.,CASSLLGTGGRRETQYF,TGTGCCAGCAGCTTGTTAGGGACCGGGGGAAGACGGGAGACCCAGTACTTC
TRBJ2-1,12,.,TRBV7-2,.,CVSSLGDIDRFF,TGTGTCAGCAGCTTAGGGGACATTGATCGGTTCTTC
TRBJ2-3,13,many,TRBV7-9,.,CASSFVGTDTQYF,TGTGCCAGCAGCTTTGTAGGCACAGATACGCAGTATTTT
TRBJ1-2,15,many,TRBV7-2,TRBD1,CASTNTLQGNYGYTF,TGTGCCAGCACCAACACCCTACAGGGGAACTATGGCTACACCTTC
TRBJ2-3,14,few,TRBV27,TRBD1,CASRGGTGADTQYF,TGTGCCAGCCGTGGGGGGACAGGGGCAGATACGCAGTATTTT
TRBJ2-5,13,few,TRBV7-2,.,CASSYTGFETQYF,TGTGCCAGCAGTTATACAGGGTTTGAGACCCAGTACTTC
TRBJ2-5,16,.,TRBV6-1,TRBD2,CASRNDPSGGAETQYF,TGTGCCAGCAGAAACGACCCTAGCGGGGGGGCAGAGACCCAGTACTTC
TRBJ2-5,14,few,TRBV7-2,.,CASSLDLRVGTQYF,TGTGCCAGCAGCTTAGATCTCAGGGTGGGGACCCAGTACTTC
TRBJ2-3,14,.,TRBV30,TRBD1,CAQGTGGSVDTQYF,TGCGCCCAAGGGACAGGGGGTTCGGTGGATACGCAGTATTTT
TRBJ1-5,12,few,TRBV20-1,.,CSTRALGQPQHF,TGCAGTACGAGGGCATTAGGTCAGCCCCAGCATTTT
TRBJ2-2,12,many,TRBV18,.,CASSTNTGELFF,TGTGCCAGCTCAACGAACACCGGGGAGCTGTTTTTT
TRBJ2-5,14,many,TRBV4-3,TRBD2,CASSQGGGGETQYF,TGCGCCAGCAGCCAAGGCGGGGGGGGAGAGACCCAGTACTTC
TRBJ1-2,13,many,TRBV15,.,CATSSDLSLGYTF,TGTGCCACCAGCAGTGATCTCTCCCTGGGCTACACCTTC
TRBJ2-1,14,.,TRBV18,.,CASSLALRDNEQFF,TGTGCCAGCTCACTCGCACTAAGGGACAATGAGCAGTTCTTC
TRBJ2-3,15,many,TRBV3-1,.,CASSQVAGAPDTQYF,TGTGCCAGCAGCCAAGTGGCGGGGGCACCCGATACGCAGTATTTT
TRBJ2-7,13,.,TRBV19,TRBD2,CASSYVAGYEQYF,TGTGCCAGTAGTTACGTAGCGGGTTACGAGCAGTACTTC
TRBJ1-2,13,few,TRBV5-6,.,CASSLGDGNGYTF,TGTGCCAGCAGCTTGGGAGACGGAAACGGCTACACCTTC
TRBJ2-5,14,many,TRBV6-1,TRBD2,CASRKGAGEETQYF,TGTGCCAGCAGGAAGGGAGCGGGGGAAGAGACCCAGTACTTC
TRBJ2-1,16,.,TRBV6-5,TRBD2,CASSSDTSGGVNEQFF,TGTGCCAGCAGTTCCGATACTAGCGGGGGGGTCAATGAGCAGTTCTTC
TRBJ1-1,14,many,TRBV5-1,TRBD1,CASSTGQGNTEAFF,TGCGCCAGCAGCACCGGACAGGGTAACACTGAAGCTTTCTTT
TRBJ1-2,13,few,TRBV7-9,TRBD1,CASSSAGGNGYTF,TGTGCCAGCAGCTCCGCAGGGGGCAATGGCTACACCTTC
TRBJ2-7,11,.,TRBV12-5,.,CASGPRREQYF,TGTGCTAGTGGTCCCCGGAGGGAGCAGTACTTC
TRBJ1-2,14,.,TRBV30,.,CAWSPELETYGYTF,TGTGCCTGGAGTCCAGAGCTCGAGACCTATGGCTACACCTTC
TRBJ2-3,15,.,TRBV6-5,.,CASSSRAGRTDTQYF,TGTGCCAGCAGTTCCCGGGCAGGCCGCACAGATACGCAGTATTTT